The clone carrying this TCR beta chain was detected a few times. This CDR3 spans 16 amino acids. Germline CDR1 and CDR2: SGDLS and YYNGEE. V trimming: 3 bases; J trimming: 7 bases; junction bases outside the gene matches: 8. Uncontrolled infection, other autoimmune disease, pregnancy or lactation disqualified patients from enrolment. On the basis of clinical symptoms, serum thyroxine and TRAb, thyroid ultrasound and orbital computed tomography, diagnoses were made. The data were taken from a study of T cells in Graves' hyperthyroidism and ophthalmopathy. Template material for amplifying TCR beta CDR3 regions consisted of RNA transcripts. First-round RT-PCR with HTBI primers amplified the TCR CDR3 region. Via MiXCR, TCRdb re-called the multiplex PCR reads, giving one row per CDR3 protein. The sample consists of roughly 600,000 distinct CDR3 sequences, roughly 15% of them appearing once.

The clonotype originates from a woman aged 45-59 years with Graves' ophthalmopathy. Sequencing used blood. The chain employs TRBV9 and TRBJ2-1, with TRBD2 matching over 12 bases. CDR3 residues: CASSALAGGPRNEQFF. In DNA, the CDR3 is TGTGCCAGCAGCGCTCTAGCGGGAGGGCCCAGGAATGAGCAGTTCTTC.